This entry lists 13 T cell receptor beta chains sequenced from one sample in a study of Ad26.COV2.S vaccination and SARS-CoV-2 variants listed by TCRdb under 2021. The library was prepared using the immunoSEQ multiplex PCR assay. TCRdb mirrors the immuneACCESS table, restricted to in-frame sequences. Some clones are absent from its copies; in checked studies, under half trace to an unresolved V gene, and the reason for the others is unknown. This sample has roughly 180,000 clones in its table, and around 85% of those were observed once. The ten largest clones take up under 7.5% of the sample. In the paper's terms, the time point label means: individuals recovered from natural SARS-CoV-2 infection. The sample here was peripheral blood, taken after recovery from COVID-19. All receptors come from a human donor who had recovered from COVID-19.

This sequence joins TRBV5-1 and TRBJ1-2; a possible D gene is TRBD1 (6 bases). V lost 4 bases and J lost 6, with 13 bases in between. Per the germline V gene, CDR1 is SGHRS and CDR2 is YFSETQ. There are 13 residues in the CDR3. The CDR3 is CASSHGTSNGYTF. CDR3 DNA sequence: TGCGCCAGCAGCCACGGGACAAGCAATGGCTACACCTTC.

V usage is TRBV18 and J usage is TRBJ2-2; D might be TRBD2 (5 bases). V lost 2 bases and J 4 bases, leaving 11 bases between the germline ends. CDR1 is KGHSH and CDR2 is LQKENI in the germline V gene. This CDR3 contains 15 residues. The CDR3 sequence: CASSPSDRGTGELFF. The CDR3, as DNA: TGTGCCAGCTCACCAAGCGATCGGGGCACCGGGGAGCTGTTTTTT.

This rearrangement joins TRBV30 to TRBJ2-1; D gene ambiguous. CDR3 length equals 14 residues. Germline V gene sequence: CDR1 GTSNPN, CDR2 SVGIG (reference sequence). Trimming removed 2 bases at V and 0 bases at J, with 8 bases between. The CDR3 nucleotides read TGTGCCTGGAGTCGGCAAAGCTCCTACAATGAGCAGTTCTTC. This gives the protein CAWSRQSSYNEQFF.

The chain recombines TRBV6-5 with TRBJ2-7; 10 positions match TRBD1. CDR1 is MNHEY and CDR2 is SVGAGI in the germline V gene. The CDR3 length is 15 residues. V shed 0 bases and J 3 bases; nucleotides not matched to a gene: 2. CDR3 DNA: TGTGCCAGCAGTTACTCGTGGACAGGGGGCTACGAGCAGTACTTC. As protein: CASSYSWTGGYEQYF.

The chain is built from TRBV27 and TRBJ2-7, with 9 bases matching TRBD2. After removal of 3 bases from V and 5 bases from J, the junction contained 17 bases not matched to a gene. The germline V gene encodes CDR1 MNHEY and CDR2 SMNVEV (reference sequence). CDR3 size: 18 residues. CDR3 nucleotides: TGTGCCAGCAGTTTGTCGAGGGGTGTAAGGCGGGGGGGTGACGAGCAGTACTTC. Translation: CASSLSRGVRRGGDEQYF.

The rearrangement links TRBV2 to TRBJ1-1; D is unclear. The CDR3 sequence is 12 residues long. Looked up from germline, CDR1 is SNHLY and CDR2 is FYNNEI. The V end was cut by 6 bases, the J end by 6 bases, with 11 bases between. CDR3 coding DNA: TGTGCCAGCAGGGAGGGTCCGTCTGAAGCTTTCTTT. It codes for CASREGPSEAFF.

V and J are TRBV11-1 and TRBJ2-6; possibly TRBD1 for D (6 bases). The CDR3 length is 15 residues. In germline, CDR1 is SGHAT, CDR2 FQDESV (reference sequence). Trimming left V 5 bases short and J 2 bases short, with 10 bases between. The CDR3: CASSPQGAGANVLTF. Written as DNA, the CDR3 is TGTGCCAGCAGCCCACAGGGAGCTGGGGCCAACGTCCTGACTTTC.

The chain couples TRBV2 to TRBJ2-1; the D gene is possibly TRBD2 (5 bases). The CDR3 is 15 residues long. Trimming took 4 bases from V and 8 from J, leaving 18 bases between them. CDR1 SNHLY and CDR2 FYNNEI come from the germline V gene. The CDR3 DNA reads as TGTGCCAGCAGTGCGTTTCTAGCCTCGAAGGATGAGCAGTTCTTC. Translation gives CASSAFLASKDEQFF. The full variable domain, in which reference TRBV2 and TRBJ2-1 provide the parts outside the CDR3, is EPEVTQTPSHQVTQMGQEVILRCVPISNHLYFYWYRQILGQKVEFLVSFYNNEISEKSEIFDDQFSVERPDGSNFTLKIRSTKLEDSAMYFCASSAFLASKDEQFFGPGTRLTVL.

This chain joins TRBV5-1 and TRBJ1-6; D is uncertain. Germline-derived CDR1 and CDR2 are SGHRS and YFSETQ. The CDR3 has 13 residues. Trimming took 0 bases from V and 6 from J, leaving 4 bases between them. The CDR3 spells CASSLDGNSPLHF. The DNA of the CDR3 is TGCGCCAGCAGCTTGGATGGTAATTCACCCCTCCACTTT. Full variable domain (outside the CDR3, taken from reference TRBV5-1 and TRBJ1-6): KAGVTQTPRYLIKTRGQQVTLSCSPISGHRSVSWYQQTPGQGLQFLFEYFSETQRNKGNFPGRFSGRQFSNSRSEMNVSTLELGDSALYLCASSLDGNSPLHFGNGTRLTVT.

The chain joins TRBV29-1 to TRBJ2-2; D not resolved. In germline, CDR1 is SQVTM, CDR2 ANQGSEA. The CDR3 has 12 residues. V was shortened by 1 base and J by 4 bases, with 4 bases between the two germline ends. CDR3 amino acids: CSVEGPTGELFF. The CDR3 nucleotides are TGCAGCGTTGAAGGGCCCACCGGGGAGCTGTTTTTT.

This chain links TRBV4-2 with TRBJ2-2; a weak D match, TRBD2 (6 bases). Trimming took off 6 bases at V and 1 base at J, with 12 bases between the two ends. In germline, CDR1 is LGHNA, CDR2 YNFKEQ. The CDR3 is made up of 15 amino acids. This CDR3 reads CASSPEGGNTGELFF. CDR3 nucleotide sequence: TGTGCCAGCAGTCCTGAGGGAGGGAACACCGGGGAGCTGTTTTTT.

This chain links TRBV3-1 (or the pseudogene TRBV3-2) with TRBJ2-3; D not certain. Germline CDR1 reads LGHDT; CDR2 reads YNNKEL (reference sequence). The CDR3 sequence is 17 residues long. V was trimmed by 1 base and J by 1 base, leaving 15 bases between them. This CDR3 is CASSQGIVWRRTDTQYF. CDR3 DNA: TGTGCCAGCAGCCAAGGGATTGTTTGGCGGCGCACAGATACGCAGTATTTT.

This clone was seen many times. The genes are TRBV5-3 and TRBJ1-5; D gene ambiguous. TRBV5-3 is recorded as an ORF, its role being uncertain. The germline V and J ends were trimmed by 3 bases and 2 bases, with 15 bases remaining between them. This CDR3 spans 16 amino acids. The CDR3 protein is CARSSFSPRRNQPQHF. In nucleotides, the CDR3 is TGTGCCAGAAGCTCATTTTCCCCCCGGCGCAATCAGCCCCAGCATTTT.